The following is a TCR beta chain sequence with its context. Its matching antigen is unknown. Other DNA sequences within the sample encode an identical CDR3. The entry originates in a study of T cell responses to AZD1222 COVID-19 vaccine. Study context: Investigators merged groups given second doses at roughly 4 or roughly 12 weeks.

Study-level points and caveats: Variant regions that are unmutated are reportedly the target of nearly half of spike-specific TCRs. Researchers took repertoire samples only after the peak T cell response had come. Females outnumbered males among donors, who were mostly white British; clonal diversity was possibly underestimated.

CDR1 MNHEY and CDR2 SVGAGI come from the germline V gene. V lost 6 bases to trimming and J lost 4 bases; unmatched junction nucleotides: 0. CDR3 length: 13 residues. Sequencing was performed with immunoSEQ multiplex PCR; in TCRdb, only in-frame clones are kept and a portion is missing. The sample lists more than 150,000 clones; more than 75% were seen once. The receptor was derived from an adult in good health. The chain employs TRBV6-5 and TRBJ1-5; 10 nucleotides align to TRBD1. The sample was peripheral blood, taken on day 0 of AZD1222 vaccination. CDR3 DNA: TGTGCCAGCAGGGACAGGGGGAATCAGCCCCAGCATTTT. Amino acids: CASRDRGNQPQHF.